The 9 T cell receptor beta chains presented below share a single source sample, sequenced in a study of blood T cells in healthy people across ages. Combining a sample-barcoded 5' primer with a J-beta primer mix, a second PCR ran for about 7 to 12 cycles. TCRdb recomputed calls from the 5' RACE reads with MiXCR, one row per CDR3 protein. Of approximately 1,700,000 distinct CDR3 sequences listed, around 42% are singletons. Sequenced: blood. Every receptor here comes from a human donor in good health.

This clonotype was observed a handful of times. The rearrangement joins TRBV4-3 to TRBJ2-3, with 7 bases matching TRBD1. This CDR3 has 15 amino acids. CDR1 and CDR2 from the germline V gene are LGHNA and YSLEER. With 1 base clipped from V and 2 bases from J, the junction kept 3 bases outside the gene matches. CDR3 in amino acids: CASSQAGTDTDTQYF. For the CDR3, the DNA is TGCGCCAGCAGCCAAGCAGGGACAGACACAGATACGCAGTATTTT.

The chain links TRBV4-1 to TRBJ1-2; no definite D call. V was trimmed by 0 bases and J by 5 bases, leaving 10 bases between them. CDR1 and CDR2 (germline): MGHRA, YSYEKL. This CDR3 region has 14 residues. CDR3 coding DNA: TGCGCCAGCAGCCAAGAAGGATTGGTTTATGGCTACACCTTC. Amino acid sequence: CASSQEGLVYGYTF.

The V and J genes are TRBV7-2 and TRBJ2-5; TRBD1 matches at 7 bases. The V and J ends lost 3 bases and 2 bases, in that order; junction bases with no gene match: 6. Germline lookup yields CDR1 SGHTA and CDR2 FQGNSA. The length of the CDR3 is 15 residues. This chain's CDR3 is CASSFDRAAQETQYF. The CDR3 nucleotides read TGTGCCAGCAGCTTCGACAGGGCGGCACAAGAGACCCAGTACTTC.

This clonotype has just a few counts. The CDR3 sequence: CAIKATGTNTEAFF. Here the CDR3 DNA reads TGTGCCATCAAAGCGACAGGGACGAACACTGAAGCTTTCTTT. V and J are TRBV10-3 and TRBJ1-1; TRBD1 agrees at 7 bases. Per germline, CDR1 ENHRY and CDR2 SYGVKD. CDR3 length: 14 amino acids. V shed 7 bases and J 1 base; nucleotides not matched to a gene: 6.

The CDR3 region has the DNA TGCGCCAGCAGCTTGGGAGACAGTATGAAGTACTTC. This translates into CASSLGDSMKYF. This rearrangement joins TRBV5-1 to TRBJ2-7, with D possibly being TRBD1 (5 bases). Trimming pared 0 bases from V and 11 bases from J, leaving 12 bases between. This CDR3 comprises 12 residues. Germline V gene lookup returns CDR1 SGHRS and CDR2 YFSETQ.

This chain joins TRBV6-5 and TRBJ1-1; possibly TRBD1 for D (6 bases). Looked up from germline, CDR1 is MNHEY and CDR2 is SVGAGI. V was cut by 6 bases and J by 6 bases, with 20 bases left in between. The CDR3 runs 15 residues. CDR3 nucleotides: TGTGCCAGCAGCCGAACAGGGACTCTGAGCGCTGAAGCTTTCTTT. Amino acid sequence: CASSRTGTLSAEAFF.

This clonotype has just a few counts. V is TRBV7-9 and J is TRBJ1-2; D ambiguous. The V and J ends lost 1 base and 8 bases respectively, with 14 bases between them. The germline CDR1 and CDR2 sequences are SEHNR and FQNEAQ (reference sequence). The CDR3 consists of 14 residues. CDR3 amino acids: CASSLVISADGYTF. CDR3 DNA: TGTGCCAGCAGCTTAGTGATTTCGGCAGACGGCTACACCTTC. Using reference TRBV7-9 and TRBJ1-2 for the parts outside the CDR3, the full variable domain is DTGVSQNPRHKITKRGQNVTFRCDPISEHNRLYWYRQTLGQGPEFLTYFQNEAQLEKSRLLSDRFSAERPKGSFSTLEIQRTEQGDSAMYLCASSLVISADGYTFGSGTRLTVV.

This clonotype was detected only a few times. The V and J genes are TRBV4-1 and TRBJ1-5; D ambiguous. The V gene lost 1 base and the J gene lost 3 bases, with 7 bases spanning the gap. Germline V gives CDR1 MGHRA, CDR2 YSYEKL. This CDR3 is built from 14 residues. CDR3 sequence (DNA): TGCGCCAGCAGCCAAGGACACATCAATCAGCCCCAGCATTTT. Its translation: CASSQGHINQPQHF.

V gene TRBV5-1 combines with J gene TRBJ1-5; D gene uncertain. The CDR3 is 17 amino acids. CDR1 is SGHRS and CDR2 is YFSETQ in the germline V gene. Trimming stripped 3 bases from V and 0 bases from J, with 16 bases between. CDR3 nucleotide sequence: TGCGCCAGCAGCTCCTACCGGGTCTTCGTTAGCAATCAGCCCCAGCATTTT. This gives the protein CASSSYRVFVSNQPQHF.